This T cell receptor (beta chain) was sequenced for a study of T cell changes during pregnancy in multiple sclerosis. The CDR3 runs 15 residues. Trimming pared 3 bases from V and 4 bases from J, leaving 15 bases between. CDR1 is LNHDA and CDR2 is SQIVND in the germline V gene (reference sequence). TCRdb keeps only in-frame clones here, not all; method: immunoSEQ multiplex PCR. The table has about 30,000 clones, 80% to 90% seen once. V and J are TRBV19 and TRBJ1-2; D possibly corresponds to TRBD1 (5 bases). The sequence derives from a female donor with multiple sclerosis, enrolled in a pregnancy study. The specimen comprised CD8+ T cells from peripheral blood mononuclear cells, sampled in the second trimester of pregnancy. Written as DNA, the CDR3 is TGTGCCAGTAGTATCCAGAGAGACAGCGTCTATGGCTACACCTTC. Amino acid sequence: CASSIQRDSVYGYTF.